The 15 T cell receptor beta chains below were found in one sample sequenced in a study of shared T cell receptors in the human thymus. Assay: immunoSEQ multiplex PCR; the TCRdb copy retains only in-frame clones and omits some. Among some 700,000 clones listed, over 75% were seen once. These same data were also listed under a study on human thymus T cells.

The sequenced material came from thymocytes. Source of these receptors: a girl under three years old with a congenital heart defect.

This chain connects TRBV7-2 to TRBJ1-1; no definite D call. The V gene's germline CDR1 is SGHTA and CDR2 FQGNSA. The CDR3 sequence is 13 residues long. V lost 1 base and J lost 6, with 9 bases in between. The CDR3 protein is CASSLGEGAEAFF. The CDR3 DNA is TGTGCCAGCAGCTTAGGGGAGGGAGCTGAAGCTTTCTTT.

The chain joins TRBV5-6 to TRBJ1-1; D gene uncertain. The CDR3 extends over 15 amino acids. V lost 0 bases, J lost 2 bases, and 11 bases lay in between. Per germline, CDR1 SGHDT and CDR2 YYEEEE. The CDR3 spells CASSLEIRPNTEAFF. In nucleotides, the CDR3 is TGTGCCAGCAGCTTGGAGATCAGGCCTAACACTGAAGCTTTCTTT.

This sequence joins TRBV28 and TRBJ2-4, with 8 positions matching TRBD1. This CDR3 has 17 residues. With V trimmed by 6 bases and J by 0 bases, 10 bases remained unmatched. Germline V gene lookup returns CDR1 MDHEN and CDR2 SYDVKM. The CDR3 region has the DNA TGTGCCAGCAGCTTGCCCGGACAGGGACTAGCCAAAAACATTCAGTACTTC. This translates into CASSLPGQGLAKNIQYF.

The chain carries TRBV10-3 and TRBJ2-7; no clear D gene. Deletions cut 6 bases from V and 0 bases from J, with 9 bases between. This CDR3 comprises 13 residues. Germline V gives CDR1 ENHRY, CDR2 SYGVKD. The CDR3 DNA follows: TGTGCCATCAGACCAACGAGCTCCTACGAGCAGTACTTC. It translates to CAIRPTSSYEQYF.

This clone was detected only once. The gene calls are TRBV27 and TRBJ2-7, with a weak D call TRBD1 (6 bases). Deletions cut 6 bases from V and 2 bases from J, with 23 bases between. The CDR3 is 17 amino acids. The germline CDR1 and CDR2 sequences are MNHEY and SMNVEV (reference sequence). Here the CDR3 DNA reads TGTGCCAGCAGAGCCCAGGGGTGGGACGCGCCCGCCTACGAGCAGTACTTC. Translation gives CASRAQGWDAPAYEQYF.

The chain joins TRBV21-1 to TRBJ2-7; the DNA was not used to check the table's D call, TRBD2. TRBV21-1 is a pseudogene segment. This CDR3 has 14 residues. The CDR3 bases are TGTGCCAGCGGGGACGCGGGAGGGAACTACGAGCAGTACTTC. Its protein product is CASGDAGGNYEQYF.

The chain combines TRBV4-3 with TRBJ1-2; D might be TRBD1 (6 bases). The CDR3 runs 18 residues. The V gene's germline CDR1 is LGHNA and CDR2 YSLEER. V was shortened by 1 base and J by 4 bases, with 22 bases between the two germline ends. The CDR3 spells CASSQAQMADRPFYGYTF. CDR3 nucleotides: TGCGCCAGCAGCCAAGCTCAAATGGCGGACAGACCTTTCTATGGCTACACCTTC.

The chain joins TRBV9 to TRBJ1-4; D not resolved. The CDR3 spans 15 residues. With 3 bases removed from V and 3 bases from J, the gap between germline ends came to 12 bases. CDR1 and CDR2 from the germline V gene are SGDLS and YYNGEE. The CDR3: CASSALGRSNEKLFF. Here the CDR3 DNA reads TGTGCCAGCAGCGCCCTTGGCCGTTCTAATGAAAAACTGTTTTTT.

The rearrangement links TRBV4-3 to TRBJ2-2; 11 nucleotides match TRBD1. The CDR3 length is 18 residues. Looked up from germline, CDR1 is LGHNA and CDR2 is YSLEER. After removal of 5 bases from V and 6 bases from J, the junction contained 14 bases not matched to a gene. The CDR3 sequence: CASSGRDRGTIGAGELFF. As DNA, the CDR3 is TGCGCCAGCAGCGGGCGGGACAGGGGGACCATCGGGGCCGGGGAGCTGTTTTTT.

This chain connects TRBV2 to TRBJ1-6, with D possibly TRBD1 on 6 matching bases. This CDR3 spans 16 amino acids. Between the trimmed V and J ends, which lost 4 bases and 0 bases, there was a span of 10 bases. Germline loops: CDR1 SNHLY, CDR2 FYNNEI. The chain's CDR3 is CASSAWTVSYNSPLHF. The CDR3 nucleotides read TGTGCCAGCAGTGCTTGGACAGTCTCCTATAATTCACCCCTCCACTTT.

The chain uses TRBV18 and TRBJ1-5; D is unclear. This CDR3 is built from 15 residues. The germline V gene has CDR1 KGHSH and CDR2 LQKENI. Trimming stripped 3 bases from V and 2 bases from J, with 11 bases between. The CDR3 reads CASSPGAGGNQPQHF. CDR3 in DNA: TGTGCCAGCTCACCTGGTGCGGGTGGCAATCAGCCCCAGCATTTT.

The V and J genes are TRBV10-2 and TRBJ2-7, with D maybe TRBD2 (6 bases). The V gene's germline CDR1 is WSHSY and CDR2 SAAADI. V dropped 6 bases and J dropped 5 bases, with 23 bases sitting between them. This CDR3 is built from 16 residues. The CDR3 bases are TGCGCCAGCAGGCTCCTTTTTGAGACTCCGGGGGACGAGCAGTACTTC. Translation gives CASRLLFETPGDEQYF.

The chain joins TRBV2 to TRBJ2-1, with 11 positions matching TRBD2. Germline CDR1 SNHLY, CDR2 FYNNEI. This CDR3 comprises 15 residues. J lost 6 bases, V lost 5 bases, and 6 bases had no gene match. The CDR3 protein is CASSSTSGGGNEQFF. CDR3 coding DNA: TGTGCCAGCAGTAGTACTAGCGGGGGAGGCAATGAGCAGTTCTTC.

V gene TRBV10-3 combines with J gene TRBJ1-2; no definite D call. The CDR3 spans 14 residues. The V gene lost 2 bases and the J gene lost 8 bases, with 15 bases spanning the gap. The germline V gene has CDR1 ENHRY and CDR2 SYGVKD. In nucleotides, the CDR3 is TGTGCCATCAGTGAGGAGGGCTCCCGTCAGGGCTACACCTTC. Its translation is CAISEEGSRQGYTF.

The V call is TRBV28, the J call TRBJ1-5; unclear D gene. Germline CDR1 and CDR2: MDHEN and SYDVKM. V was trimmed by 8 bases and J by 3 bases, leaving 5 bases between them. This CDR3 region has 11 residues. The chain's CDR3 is CASQSNQPQHF. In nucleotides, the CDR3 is TGTGCCAGCCAATCCAATCAGCCCCAGCATTTT. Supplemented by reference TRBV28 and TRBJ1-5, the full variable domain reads DVKVTQSSRYLVKRTGEKVFLECVQDMDHENMFWYRQDPGLGLRLIYFSYDVKMKEKGDIPEGYSVSREKKERFSLILESASTNQTSMYLCASQSNQPQHFGDGTRLSIL.